The 10 T cell receptor beta chains given below trace back to one sample, sequenced in a study of blood T cells in healthy people across ages. The use of a sample-barcoded 5' primer and a J-beta primer mix characterized a second PCR of roughly 7 to 12 cycles. Each CDR3 protein is one row after TCRdb ran MiXCR on the 5' RACE reads. The data hold 1.5 million to 2 million distinct CDR3 sequences, with about 50% observed a single time. The sample consisted of blood. The origin of the receptors is a woman between 40 and 50 years old in good health.

This clonotype showed up just a few times. The chain has TRBV6-2 or TRBV6-3 and TRBJ2-5; D is uncertain. Germline CDR1 and CDR2: MNHEY and SVGEGT. Trimming shortened V by 1 base and J by 1 base, and 4 bases separated the two germline ends. This CDR3 region has 13 residues. The CDR3 DNA reads TGTGCCAGCAGTTACTACAGCCAAGAGACCCAGTACTTC. Translation gives CASSYYSQETQYF.

The genes are TRBV3-1 and TRBJ2-6; maybe TRBD2 (5 bases). Germline lookup yields CDR1 LGHDT and CDR2 YNNKEL (reference sequence). The V and J ends lost 0 bases and 0 bases respectively, with 15 bases between them. The CDR3 spans 19 residues. CDR3 amino acids: CASSQDVPGRGSGANVLTF. CDR3 sequence (DNA): TGTGCCAGCAGCCAAGATGTCCCCGGTCGGGGCTCTGGGGCCAACGTCCTGACTTTC.

V is TRBV4-1 and J is TRBJ1-2; possible D gene TRBD1, 5 bases. Germline loops: CDR1 MGHRA, CDR2 YSYEKL. CDR3 size: 14 residues. Trimming took off 2 bases at V and 5 bases at J, with 12 bases between the two ends. The CDR3 DNA is TGCGCCAGCAGCCAACCCAGGGCGAGTTATGGCTACACCTTC. This sequence encodes CASSQPRASYGYTF.

This clonotype was observed a handful of times. The chain carries TRBV12-3 or TRBV12-4 and TRBJ1-5; D not resolved. The CDR3 is 12 residues long. The V gene lost 2 bases and the J gene lost 5 bases, with 4 bases spanning the gap. CDR3 nucleotide sequence: TGTGCCAGCAGTTTAATCCATCAGCCCCAGCATTTT. It specifies CASSLIHQPQHF.

The V call is TRBV5-5, the J call TRBJ2-7; D call uncertain. The CDR3 contains 14 residues. The V end lost 4 bases, the J end lost 3 bases, and 14 bases lay between the germline ends. Germline V gene data show CDR1 as SGHKS and CDR2 as YYEKEE (reference sequence). This chain's CDR3 is CASSRQADFYEQYF. The CDR3 DNA follows: TGTGCCAGCAGCCGCCAGGCTGACTTCTACGAGCAGTACTTC.

The chain employs TRBV4-1 and TRBJ2-7, with D unresolved. From germline, CDR1 is MGHRA and CDR2 YSYEKL. The length of the CDR3 is 15 residues. V lost 0 bases and J lost 3, with 12 bases in between. DNA for the CDR3: TGCGCCAGCAGCCAAGATCCGGCTAACTACTACGAGCAGTACTTC. Its protein is CASSQDPANYYEQYF.

The gene calls are TRBV20-1 and TRBJ2-3, with unresolved D. V lost 6 bases and J lost 0, with 7 bases in between. The CDR3 sequence is 12 residues long. The germline CDR1 and CDR2 sequences are DFQATT and SNEGSKA (reference sequence). The CDR3 spells CSAPLSTDTQYF. The CDR3 coding sequence is TGCAGTGCGCCCCTAAGCACAGATACGCAGTATTTT.

This clonotype was seen a handful of times. V is TRBV6-6 and J is TRBJ2-6; 8 bases line up with TRBD1. The CDR3 runs 17 residues. After removal of 6 bases from V and 2 bases from J, the junction contained 9 bases not matched to a gene. The germline V gene has CDR1 MNHNY and CDR2 SVGAGI (reference sequence). The CDR3 region is CASRREPGGAGANVLTF. The CDR3 bases are TGTGCCAGCAGGCGAGAACCAGGGGGCGCTGGGGCCAACGTCCTGACTTTC.

The chain is built from TRBV5-1 and TRBJ1-2, with D hard to call. The CDR3 runs to 14 residues. V was trimmed by 7 bases and J by 3 bases, leaving 16 bases between them. Germline V gene lookup returns CDR1 SGHRS and CDR2 YFSETQ. As DNA, the CDR3 is TGCGCCAGCTCCTCCGGACCTCCTGACTATGGCTACACCTTC. Translating gives CASSSGPPDYGYTF.

This chain uses TRBV20-1 with TRBJ2-1, with unresolved D. Trimming removed 1 base at V and 9 bases at J, with 10 bases between. The germline CDR1 and CDR2 sequences are DFQATT and SNEGSKA (reference sequence). This CDR3 contains 12 residues. The CDR3 loop is CSARGTRFEQFF. The CDR3 region has the DNA TGCAGTGCTAGAGGAACACGCTTTGAGCAGTTCTTC.